This T cell receptor (beta chain) was retrieved from a study of blood T cell repertoires in COVID-19. This CDR3 contains 13 residues. CDR1 and CDR2 (germline): LNHDA, SQIVND (reference sequence). V gave up 5 bases and J gave up 3 bases, with 9 bases separating them. Authors' data handling: Nucleated cell number was recorded as an estimate derived from reference gene primer amplification. Repertoires were generated with immunoSEQ multiplex PCR, while TCRdb's copy carries only in-frame clones and drops some. For V, J and clone size, that table is used; D and trimming come from the DNA. Among 150,000 to 200,000 clones listed, about 88% were seen once. Participants came from about two dozen US areas, aged about 18 to 90 years.

The chain links TRBV19 to TRBJ2-3; D is possibly TRBD2 (5 bases). The sample taken for sequencing was PBMCs or T cells enriched from blood (not recorded which). The source is a woman under 30 who had recovered from COVID-19. In DNA form, the CDR3 reads TGTGCCAGTAGTCCGGGGAAAACAGATACGCAGTATTTT. This sequence encodes CASSPGKTDTQYF.